Below are 29 T cell receptor beta chains sequenced from a single sample in a study of T cells in localized non-small cell lung cancer. Sequencing was performed with immunoSEQ multiplex PCR; in TCRdb, only in-frame clones are kept and a portion is missing. The sample consists of tens of thousands of clones, 70% to 90% of them appearing once. This specimen consisted of peripheral blood, obtained before any cancer treatment. The receptor set was obtained from a woman aged 35 to 75 with stage I lung adenocarcinoma.

The chain is built from TRBV7-3 and TRBJ2-1; 10 nucleotides agree with TRBD2. Losses at the gene ends were 2 bases for V and 8 bases for J; bases not matched to a gene: 9. CDR1 is SGHTA, CDR2 FQGTGA, per germline. The CDR3 length is 16 residues. The CDR3 DNA follows: TGTGCCAGCAGCTTATGGTCTAGCGGGGGCACACATGAGCAGTTCTTC. Protein product: CASSLWSSGGTHEQFF.

The chain couples TRBV7-9 to TRBJ2-7; 8 nucleotides match TRBD2. The germline CDR1 and CDR2 sequences are SEHNR and FQNEAQ (reference sequence). This CDR3 has 16 amino acids. The junction had 10 bases not matched to a gene; V was cut back by 5 bases and J by 1 base. The CDR3 protein is CASSPGGAAASYEQYF. CDR3 in DNA: TGTGCCAGCAGCCCCGGGGGGGCGGCGGCTTCCTACGAGCAGTACTTC.

This sequence joins TRBV19 and TRBJ2-1; D uncertain. Trimming removed 1 base at V and 6 bases at J, with 7 bases between. Per the germline V gene, CDR1 is LNHDA and CDR2 is SQIVND (reference sequence). CDR3 length: 13 amino acids. This CDR3 is CASSIGLRNEQFF. The CDR3, as DNA: TGTGCCAGTAGTATAGGATTACGCAATGAGCAGTTCTTC.

The rearrangement uses TRBV11-1 and TRBJ1-2; TRBD1 aligns across 9 bases. The germline gives CDR1 SGHAT, CDR2 FQDESV (reference sequence). V lost 3 bases, J lost 5 bases, and 7 bases stayed unmatched. The CDR3 extends over 15 amino acids. The DNA for the CDR3 is TGTGCCAGCAGCTTCGGGACAGGGTTTTTATATGGCTACACCTTC. As protein: CASSFGTGFLYGYTF.

The chain is built from TRBV7-9 and TRBJ2-2, with unresolved D. Germline assignment: CDR1 SEHNR and CDR2 FQNEAQ (reference sequence). V was pared by 5 bases and J by 5 bases, with 15 bases between. The CDR3 runs 15 residues. CDR3 residues: CASSPPSVGTGELFF. CDR3 in DNA: TGTGCCAGCAGCCCCCCAAGTGTTGGTACCGGGGAGCTGTTTTTT.

J is TRBJ2-2 and V is TRBV11-2; D possibly corresponds to TRBD2 (6 bases). With 3 bases removed from V and 1 base from J, the gap between germline ends came to 9 bases. The CDR3 length is 15 residues. The germline CDR1 and CDR2 sequences are SGHAT and FQNNGV. The DNA of the CDR3 is TGTGCCAGCAGCTTTCGGGGGATGAACACCGGGGAGCTGTTTTTT. As protein: CASSFRGMNTGELFF.

This clone was detected only a few times. The V and J genes are TRBV2 and TRBJ2-7; D is ambiguous. Germline CDR1 reads SNHLY; CDR2 reads FYNNEI. Trimming took off 7 bases at V and 3 bases at J, with 10 bases between the two ends. This CDR3 has 12 amino acids. The CDR3 here is CASTQSHYEQYF. In DNA, the CDR3 is TGTGCCAGCACTCAATCACACTACGAGCAGTACTTC.

The chain has TRBV18 and TRBJ2-5; 8 bases line up with TRBD1. Germline loops: CDR1 KGHSH, CDR2 LQKENI. This CDR3 contains 15 residues. V lost 2 bases to trimming and J lost 5 bases; unmatched junction nucleotides: 7. The CDR3 region is CASSPARGLAETQYF. The CDR3 bases are TGTGCCAGCTCACCAGCCAGGGGGCTCGCGGAGACCCAGTACTTC.

V usage is TRBV7-9 and J usage is TRBJ2-4, with TRBD1 matching 10 bases. V lost 1 base and J lost 8; bases outside the gene matches: 5. Germline V gene lookup returns CDR1 SEHNR and CDR2 FQNEAQ (reference sequence). The CDR3 spans 15 residues. CDR3 residues: CASSLGQGASDIQYF. In DNA, the CDR3 is TGTGCCAGCAGCTTAGGACAGGGGGCTTCTGACATTCAGTACTTC.

This clone was detected only a few times. This rearrangement joins TRBV11-1 to TRBJ1-2; no clear D gene. The germline V and J ends were trimmed by 3 bases and 5 bases, with 10 bases remaining between them. Germline-derived CDR1 and CDR2 are SGHAT and FQDESV (reference sequence). The CDR3 has 13 residues. Here the CDR3 reads CASSFEQQYGYTF. CDR3 nucleotides: TGTGCCAGCAGCTTCGAACAGCAGTATGGCTACACCTTC.

The count of this clone is one. The CDR3 DNA reads as TGTGCCAGCAGCGTCCGGACAGGGGGAGTAGGTGGCTACACCTTC. Translating it yields CASSVRTGGVGGYTF. The chain combines TRBV5-4 with TRBJ1-2; 10 bases agree with TRBD1. V lost 4 bases and J lost 7; bases outside the gene matches: 10. This CDR3 is built from 15 residues. Germline CDR1 is SGHNT and CDR2 is YYREEE (reference sequence).

The rearrangement links TRBV9 to TRBJ1-2; 7 bases line up with TRBD1. Germline loops: CDR1 SGDLS, CDR2 YYNGEE. The CDR3 covers 12 residues. With V trimmed by 3 bases and J by 8 bases, 4 bases remained unmatched. The CDR3 DNA reads as TGTGCCAGCAGCGGCGACAGGGCAGGCTACACCTTC. Its translation: CASSGDRAGYTF.

The chain has TRBV7-2 and TRBJ2-7; D is possibly TRBD1 (6 bases). The CDR3 length is 15 residues. The ends were cut back, 0 bases at V and 4 bases at J, with 13 bases in the middle. Germline CDR1 SGHTA, CDR2 FQGNSA. Written as DNA, the CDR3 is TGTGCCAGCAGCTTAGCAAGGACAGCGGTGTACGAGCAGTACTTC. Its translation is CASSLARTAVYEQYF.

The chain joins TRBV5-1 to TRBJ1-3, with D hard to call. In germline, CDR1 is SGHRS, CDR2 YFSETQ. V gave up 1 base and J gave up 0 bases, with 11 bases separating them. The CDR3 covers 16 residues. In DNA form, the CDR3 reads TGCGCCAGCAGCTTGAACAACATGAACTCTGGAAACACCATATATTTT. Its translation is CASSLNNMNSGNTIYF.

The chain joins TRBV7-2 to TRBJ2-5; 11 positions agree with TRBD2. The germline CDR1 and CDR2 sequences are SGHTA and FQGNSA. Trimming cost V 3 bases and J 3 bases; bases outside gene matches: 0. This CDR3 comprises 14 residues. CDR3 nucleotide sequence: TGTGCCAGCAGCTTTAGCGGGGGGGAAGAGACCCAGTACTTC. Its protein is CASSFSGGEETQYF. The variable domain in full, with the rest retrieved from reference TRBV7-2 and TRBJ2-5, is GAGVSQSPSNKVTEKGKDVELRCDPISGHTALYWYRQSLGQGLEFLIYFQGNSAPDKSGLPSDRFSAERTGGSVSTLTIQRTQQEDSAVYLCASSFSGGEETQYFGPGTRLLVL.

This chain connects TRBV7-3 to TRBJ1-6; the D is unclear. With 5 bases removed from V and 13 bases from J, the gap between germline ends came to 15 bases. CDR1 SGHTA and CDR2 FQGTGA come from the germline V gene. The CDR3 runs 13 residues. The CDR3 region is CASSPGPLAPLHF. As DNA, the CDR3 is TGTGCCAGCAGCCCAGGCCCACTTGCCCCCCTCCACTTT.

The J gene is TRBJ2-2, the V gene TRBV30; 7 bases match TRBD2. Germline trimming cut 0 bases from V and 7 bases from J; bases unmatched to any gene: 11. CDR1 GTSNPN and CDR2 SVGIG come from the germline V gene (reference sequence). The CDR3 totals 16 residues. The CDR3 protein is CAWSVTRVAGVGELFF. In DNA, the CDR3 is TGTGCCTGGAGTGTAACTCGAGTAGCGGGCGTCGGGGAGCTGTTTTTT.

For this clone: Other DNA variants within this sample encode the same CDR3. V and J are TRBV5-1 and TRBJ2-7; no clear D. V was cut by 0 bases and J by 4 bases, with 5 bases left in between. This CDR3 has 12 amino acids. Germline V gene lookup returns CDR1 SGHRS and CDR2 YFSETQ. CDR3 sequence reads: CASSLEGYEQYF. CDR3 sequence (DNA): TGCGCCAGCAGCTTGGAAGGTTACGAGCAGTACTTC.

V is TRBV7-2 and J is TRBJ2-1; TRBD2 aligns across 15 bases. The germline CDR1 and CDR2 sequences are SGHTA and FQGNSA. The V and J ends lost 5 bases and 2 bases, in that order; junction bases with no gene match: 10. The CDR3 has 19 amino acids. The CDR3 DNA reads TGTGCCAGCAGCCCTCGGACTAGCGGGGGGGCCAAGGCCTACAATGAGCAGTTCTTC. This encodes CASSPRTSGGAKAYNEQFF.

V gene TRBV18 combines with J gene TRBJ2-7, with D unclear. V was trimmed by 3 bases and J by 1 base, leaving 4 bases between them. Per the germline V gene, CDR1 is KGHSH and CDR2 is LQKENI. The CDR3 runs 12 residues. CDR3 bases: TGTGCCAGCTCACCGCAATCCTACGAGCAGTACTTC. Protein sequence: CASSPQSYEQYF.

This chain uses TRBV18 with TRBJ2-7; 9 bases map to TRBD2. Germline V gene data show CDR1 as KGHSH and CDR2 as LQKENI. This CDR3 has 16 amino acids. Trimming at V came to 5 bases and at J to 1 base, leaving 9 bases not matched to a gene. The CDR3 loop reads CASSTQAGGGSYEQYF. The CDR3 coding sequence is TGTGCCAGCTCAACCCAAGCGGGGGGTGGATCCTACGAGCAGTACTTC.

The chain combines TRBV11-1 with TRBJ1-2; 7 nucleotides agree with TRBD1. Germline CDR1 and CDR2: SGHAT and FQDESV (reference sequence). CDR3 length equals 13 residues. The V segment lost 5 bases and the J segment 8 bases; nucleotides outside the gene matches: 8. The DNA of the CDR3 is TGTGCCAGCAGCCCGGGGACAGCGAGCGGCTACACCTTC. Protein sequence: CASSPGTASGYTF.

This chain connects TRBV5-6 to TRBJ2-3; D not resolved. Germline V gene data show CDR1 as SGHDT and CDR2 as YYEEEE. V was trimmed by 1 base and J by 2 bases, leaving 8 bases between them. The CDR3 covers 14 residues. The CDR3, as DNA: TGTGCCAGCAGCTTGCTGAGTTACACAGATACGCAGTATTTT. Protein product: CASSLLSYTDTQYF.

The chain employs TRBV5-1 and TRBJ2-1; D could derive from TRBD1 or TRBD2 (5 bases each). The V gene's germline CDR1 is SGHRS and CDR2 YFSETQ. V lost 4 bases, J lost 5 bases, and 13 bases lay in between. The CDR3 extends over 14 amino acids. The CDR3 is CASSTTGADNEQFF. The DNA of the CDR3 is TGCGCCAGCAGCACTACCGGGGCGGACAATGAGCAGTTCTTC.

The chain couples TRBV9 to TRBJ1-4, with D unclear. The CDR3 is 15 amino acids. Between the trimmed V and J ends, which lost 1 base and 6 bases, there was a span of 13 bases. Germline V lookup: CDR1 SGDLS, CDR2 YYNGEE. CDR3 sequence: CASSVTGRRDEKLFF. The CDR3 nucleotides are TGTGCCAGCAGCGTAACGGGCAGGAGGGATGAAAAACTGTTTTTT.

The rearrangement links TRBV5-1 to TRBJ1-1; D ambiguous. The germline V gene has CDR1 SGHRS and CDR2 YFSETQ. The CDR3 extends over 14 amino acids. The germline V and J ends were trimmed by 5 bases and 8 bases, with 19 bases remaining between them. The CDR3 coding sequence is TGCGCCAGCAGTCCGACCGCTCTCCTACCCGAAGCTTTCTTT. Protein: CASSPTALLPEAFF.

This chain joins TRBV29-1 and TRBJ2-6; a possible D gene is TRBD1 (5 bases). Germline assignment: CDR1 SQVTM and CDR2 ANQGSEA. The CDR3 sequence is 14 residues long. V dropped 7 bases and J dropped 3 bases, with 13 bases sitting between them. The CDR3 DNA follows: TGCAGCGCGACGCAGGGTATTGGGGCCAACGTCCTGACTTTC. This codes for CSATQGIGANVLTF.

The CDR3 spells CASSHSGGAPLEQYF. In nucleotides, the CDR3 is TGTGCCAGCAGCCATAGCGGGGGGGCCCCCCTCGAGCAGTACTTC. The chain has TRBV7-9 and TRBJ2-7; 11 bases are a match to TRBD2. This CDR3 is built from 15 residues. Trimming took 5 bases from V and 6 from J; bases not matched to a gene: 9. Per the germline V gene, CDR1 is SEHNR and CDR2 is FQNEAQ (reference sequence).

This chain links TRBV11-2 with TRBJ2-1, with D perhaps matching TRBD1 (7 bases). This CDR3 has 13 residues. Germline CDR1 SGHAT, CDR2 FQNNGV. Deletions cut 2 bases from V and 10 bases from J, with 12 bases between. Here the CDR3 reads CASSLNRGGEQFF. The DNA for the CDR3 is TGTGCCAGCAGCTTAAACAGGGGAGGCGAGCAGTTCTTC.